The clone carrying this TCR beta chain was observed a handful of times. Its specificity is not known. This entry comes from a study of response to subunit inactivated influenza vaccine. Study-level results: Authors suggested few new T cells are recruited by each seasonal influenza vaccination.

The ends were cut back, 8 bases at V and 4 bases at J, with 17 bases in the middle. The CDR3 extends over 13 amino acids. From germline, CDR1 is DFQATT and CDR2 SNEGSKA (reference sequence). TCRdb reprocessed the RT-PCR reads via MiXCR and lists one record per CDR3 protein. The sample includes some 600,000 distinct CDR3 sequences, around 13% of them seen just once. The TCR was taken from a man aged 45-65 years who received an inactivated influenza vaccine. The rearrangement joins TRBV20-1 to TRBJ1-2; D is undetermined. Sequenced material: PBMCs from blood, taken roughly 2 weeks before vaccination. Here the CDR3 reads CSTGGQRSYGYTF. The CDR3 DNA reads TGCAGTACGGGAGGGCAGAGAAGCTATGGCTACACCTTC.